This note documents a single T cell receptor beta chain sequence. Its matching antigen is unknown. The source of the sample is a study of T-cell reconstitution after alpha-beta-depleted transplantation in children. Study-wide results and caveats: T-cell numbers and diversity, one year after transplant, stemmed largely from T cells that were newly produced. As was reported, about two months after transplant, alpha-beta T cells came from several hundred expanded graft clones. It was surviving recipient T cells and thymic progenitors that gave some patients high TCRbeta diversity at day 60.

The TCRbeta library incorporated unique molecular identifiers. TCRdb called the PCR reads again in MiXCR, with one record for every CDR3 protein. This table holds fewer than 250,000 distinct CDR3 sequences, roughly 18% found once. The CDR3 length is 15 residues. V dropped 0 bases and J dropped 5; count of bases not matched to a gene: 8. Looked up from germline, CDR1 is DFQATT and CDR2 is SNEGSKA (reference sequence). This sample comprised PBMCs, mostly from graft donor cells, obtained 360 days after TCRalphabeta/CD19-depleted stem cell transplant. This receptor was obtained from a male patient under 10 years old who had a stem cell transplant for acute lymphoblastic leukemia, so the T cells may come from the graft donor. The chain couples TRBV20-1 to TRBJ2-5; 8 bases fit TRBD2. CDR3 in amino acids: CSARDLARGGETQYF. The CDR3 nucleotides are TGCAGTGCTAGAGATCTGGCCCGGGGGGGGGAGACCCAGTACTTC.